The 23 T cell receptor beta chains presented below share a single source sample, sequenced in a study of regulatory T cells in long-lasting Graves disease. As to time point: newly diagnosed GD, antithyroid drugs for less than 3 months. PBMCs provided the RNA from which the TCR library was made. The TCR beta library used iRepertoire HTBI primers with Arm-PCR amplification of CDR3. TCRdb recomputed calls from the multiplex PCR reads with MiXCR, one row per CDR3 protein. This table has over 450,000 distinct CDR3 sequences, around 12% appearing once. These data are also associated with another study on T cells in Graves' hyperthyroidism and ophthalmopathy.

The source was peripheral blood mononuclear cells (PBMCs), collected at new diagnosis, from a patient treated with antithyroid drugs. The origin of the receptors is a woman in her 30s with Graves disease.

This clonotype occurred many times. In DNA, the CDR3 is TGTGCCATTGTCGGGACACAAGGGGGCGGAAAGAACACTGAAGCTTTCTTT. Encoded protein: CAIVGTQGGGKNTEAFF. The rearrangement joins TRBV6-1 to TRBJ1-1, with TRBD1 matching 7 bases. With V trimmed by 10 bases and J by 1 base, 18 bases remained unmatched. Germline V lookup: CDR1 MNHNS, CDR2 SASEGT. The CDR3 consists of 17 residues.

In this sample, this clonotype turned up a few times. The chain uses TRBV2 and TRBJ1-5, with 8 bases matching TRBD1. The germline CDR1 and CDR2 sequences are SNHLY and FYNNEI. V gave up 7 bases and J gave up 1 base; unmatched junction bases: 3. This CDR3 spans 14 amino acids. The CDR3 nucleotides read TGTGCCAGCACGGACAGGGCCAGCAATCAGCCCCAGCATTTT. It encodes CASTDRASNQPQHF.

This clonotype was observed many times. The genes are TRBV27 and TRBJ2-7, with D hard to call. The CDR3 runs 10 residues. Trimming removed 8 bases at V and 5 bases at J, with 7 bases between. Looked up from germline, CDR1 is MNHEY and CDR2 is SMNVEV (reference sequence). CDR3 protein: CASPLDEQYF. CDR3 nucleotide sequence: TGTGCCAGCCCACTGGACGAGCAGTACTTC.

Comment on this clonotype: A much larger clone differs from this one at a single base, so this may be a read error. The CDR3 loop is CASGLEADTQYF. In nucleotides, the CDR3 is TGTGCCAGCGGTTTAGAGGCAGATACGCAGTATTTT. This rearrangement joins TRBV12-3 or TRBV12-4 to TRBJ2-3; D call uncertain. The length of the CDR3 is 12 residues.

This clonotype appeared many times. This chain joins TRBV20-1 and TRBJ2-5, with D perhaps TRBD2 (5 bases). V shed 6 bases and J shed 5 bases, with 19 bases lying between them. This CDR3 region has 14 residues. Germline V gives CDR1 DFQATT, CDR2 SNEGSKA (reference sequence). CDR3 sequence (DNA): TGCAGTGCCCCAACCGAGGGCGGCGGGGAGACCCAGTACTTC. Protein: CSAPTEGGGETQYF.

The table lists this clonotype with many counts. The chain combines TRBV3-1 with TRBJ1-1; D unclear. The length of the CDR3 is 14 residues. The V and J ends lost 0 bases and 4 bases respectively, with 9 bases between them. Germline values: CDR1 LGHDT, CDR2 YNNKEL (reference sequence). The DNA of the CDR3 is TGTGCCAGCAGCCAAGAAGTACCAGGCACTGAAGCTTTCTTT. Its protein product is CASSQEVPGTEAFF.

This clonotype was observed many times. The CDR3 region is CASSPDPGLASYNEQFF. The CDR3 DNA follows: TGTGCCAGCAGCCCGGATCCGGGACTAGCGTCCTACAATGAGCAGTTCTTC. The V and J genes are TRBV7-3 and TRBJ2-1, with 10 bases matching TRBD2. J gave up 1 base and V 5 bases, and 8 bases lay outside the gene matches. CDR3 size: 17 residues. Germline V gene data show CDR1 as SGHTA and CDR2 as FQGTGA.

This clonotype appeared many times. The J gene is TRBJ2-3, the V gene TRBV11-2, with D possibly matching TRBD2 (5 bases). From germline, CDR1 is SGHAT and CDR2 FQNNGV. V gave up 3 bases and J gave up 6 bases, with 22 bases separating them. This CDR3 has 17 amino acids. CDR3 DNA sequence: TGTGCCAGCAGCTTGTGGGGTGGAGGCAGTCCTAAGGATACGCAGTATTTT. Protein sequence: CASSLWGGGSPKDTQYF. Supplemented by reference TRBV11-2 and TRBJ2-3, the full variable domain reads EAGVAQSPRYKIIEKRQSVAFWCNPISGHATLYWYQQILGQGPKLLIQFQNNGVVDDSQLPKDRFSAERLKGVDSTLKIQPAKLEDSAVYLCASSLWGGGSPKDTQYFGPGTRLTVL.

In regard to this clonotype: Compared with germline, one end of the junction differs, possibly owing to a read error. The V call is TRBV15, the J call TRBJ1-2; D unresolved. The germline gives CDR1 LNHNV, CDR2 YYDKDF (reference sequence). The CDR3 has 12 residues. The CDR3: CATSRDYWEPGF. The CDR3 coding sequence is TGTGCCACCAGCAGAGATTATTGGGAGCCCGGTTTC. Filled out from reference TRBV15 and TRBJ1-2, the complete variable domain reads DAMVIQNPRYQVTQFGKPVTLSCSQTLNHNVMYWYQQKSSQAPKLLFHYYDKDFNNEADTPDNFQSRRPNTSFCFLDIRSPGLGDTAMYLCATSRDYWEPGFGSGTRLTVV.

The chain is built from TRBV5-5 and TRBJ1-4; D possibly corresponds to TRBD1 (6 bases). The CDR3 is made up of 13 amino acids. Germline CDR1 is SGHKS and CDR2 is YYEKEE (reference sequence). The germline V and J ends were trimmed by 1 base and 8 bases, with 9 bases remaining between them. The CDR3 reads CASSLYTGEKLFF. In nucleotides, the CDR3 is TGTGCCAGCAGCTTGTATACAGGGGAAAAACTGTTTTTT.

The chain uses TRBV11-3 and TRBJ2-3, with 13 positions matching TRBD2. Unmatched junction bases numbered 4, after V lost 7 bases and J lost 0 bases. This CDR3 is 16 amino acids long. CDR1 is SGHNT and CDR2 is YENEEA in the germline V gene. This CDR3 is CASKGTSGASTDTQYF. The DNA for the CDR3 is TGTGCCAGCAAAGGGACTAGCGGGGCTAGCACAGATACGCAGTATTTT.

A note on this clonotype: With a much larger clone just one base away, this may be a read error. The chain employs TRBV27 and TRBJ2-1; the match to TRBD1 covers 8 bases. With the DNA end fitting TRBJ2-5 better, the J assignment may be wrong. CDR3 length: 14 residues. CDR1 is MNHEY, CDR2 SMNVEV, per germline (reference sequence). As DNA, the CDR3 is TGTGCCAGCGGTTCCCAGACAGGGGAAGAGACCCAGTACTTC. Translating gives CASGSQTGEETQYF.

The sample holds many counts of this clonotype. This chain uses TRBV20-1 with TRBJ1-1, with D unresolved. There are 12 residues in the CDR3. Looked up from germline, CDR1 is DFQATT and CDR2 is SNEGSKA (reference sequence). Between the trimmed V and J ends, which lost 3 bases and 11 bases, there was a span of 16 bases. The CDR3 bases are TGCAGTGCTAGGGGAGAATCGGGTGTCGCTTTCTTT. It encodes CSARGESGVAFF.

This clonotype was counted ten times or more. The chain carries TRBV28 and TRBJ2-1; 7 bases fit TRBD2. Trimming at V came to 8 bases and at J to 9 bases, leaving 13 bases not matched to a gene. The CDR3 sequence is 14 residues long. The germline V gene encodes CDR1 MDHEN and CDR2 SYDVKM. In DNA, the CDR3 is TGTGCCAGCTTGGTGGGGGGGAGGGTAGGTGAGCAGTTCTTC. Translation: CASLVGGRVGEQFF.

Ten or more counts support this clonotype. The chain recombines TRBV9 with TRBJ2-1; weak D call: TRBD1 (6 bases). The CDR3 is 13 residues long. The V end was cut by 3 bases, the J end by 2 bases, with 6 bases between. Germline-derived CDR1 and CDR2 are SGDLS and YYNGEE. CDR3 in amino acids: CASSGTAYNEQFF. CDR3 bases: TGTGCCAGCAGCGGGACAGCCTACAATGAGCAGTTCTTC.

This clonotype was counted a few times. This sequence joins TRBV5-1 and TRBJ2-5; D may correspond to TRBD1 or TRBD2 (5 bases each). Per the germline V gene, CDR1 is SGHRS and CDR2 is YFSETQ. The length of the CDR3 is 15 residues. The V end was cut by 0 bases, the J end by 8 bases, with 17 bases between. The CDR3 nucleotides read TGCGCCAGCAGCTTGGGGGGTCTGGGGGTCCCCACCCAGTACTTC. It translates to CASSLGGLGVPTQYF. Combining the CDR3 with reference TRBV5-1 and TRBJ2-5 gives the whole variable domain KAGVTQTPRYLIKTRGQQVTLSCSPISGHRSVSWYQQTPGQGLQFLFEYFSETQRNKGNFPGRFSGRQFSNSRSEMNVSTLELGDSALYLCASSLGGLGVPTQYFGPGTRLLVL.

This clonotype was picked up a small number of times. The chain carries TRBV19 and TRBJ2-1; perhaps D is TRBD1 or TRBD2 (5 bases each). Germline values: CDR1 LNHDA, CDR2 SQIVND (reference sequence). The V end lost 0 bases, the J end lost 6 bases, and 12 bases lay between the germline ends. The CDR3 runs 15 residues. The CDR3, as DNA: TGTGCCAGTAGTATAGATGAGAGGGGCGGCAATGAGCAGTTCTTC. Encoded protein: CASSIDERGGNEQFF.

In its sample, this clonotype was seen a few times. Mismatch with germline at one junction end may stem from a read error. The CDR3 DNA sequence: TGTACCTGGGACCCAGCTGGGAGCGGCCTAACCGGGGAGCTGTTTTTT. Translation gives CTWDPAGSGLTGELFF. The chain has TRBV30 and TRBJ2-2; D tentatively fits TRBD1 or TRBD2 (5 bases each). This CDR3 has 16 residues. The germline V gene has CDR1 GTSNPN and CDR2 SVGIG (reference sequence).

This clonotype came up many times. The chain carries TRBV9 and TRBJ2-1; 8 bases agree with TRBD1. Looked up from germline, CDR1 is SGDLS and CDR2 is YYNGEE. V gave up 0 bases and J gave up 10 bases; unmatched junction bases: 6. The CDR3 totals 14 residues. The CDR3 sequence is CASSVVDRANEQFF. The DNA of the CDR3 is TGTGCCAGCAGCGTAGTGGACAGGGCGAACGAGCAGTTCTTC.

The gene calls are TRBV20-1 and TRBJ2-1; possibly TRBD1 for D (6 bases). Looked up from germline, CDR1 is DFQATT and CDR2 is SNEGSKA (reference sequence). The germline V and J ends were trimmed by 5 bases and 0 bases, with 14 bases remaining between them. CDR3 size: 15 residues. DNA for the CDR3: TGCAGTGCTCGGACAGACGGAGGCTCCTACAATGAGCAGTTCTTC. Its translation is CSARTDGGSYNEQFF.

This clonotype came up a few times. A read error may explain this, as a much larger clone is one base away. The chain is built from TRBV2 and TRBJ2-7; TRBD2 matches 9 bases. V was pared by 3 bases and J by 6 bases, with 9 bases of the junction left unmatched. Germline V gives CDR1 SNHLY, CDR2 FYNNEI. The CDR3 length is 15 residues. CDR3 loop: CASSDPASGNSEQYF. CDR3 DNA: TGTGCCAGCAGTGACCCGGCTAGCGGGAACTCCGAGCAGTACTTC.

V usage is TRBV18 and J usage is TRBJ1-3; D is ambiguous. V was shortened by 1 base and J by 0 bases, with 13 bases between the two germline ends. The length of the CDR3 is 17 residues. In germline, CDR1 is KGHSH, CDR2 LQKENI. The CDR3 loop reads CASSPQKGGSSGNTIYF. CDR3 nucleotides: TGTGCCAGCTCACCACAAAAAGGAGGCAGCTCTGGAAACACCATATATTTT.

The table lists this clonotype with many counts. The V call is TRBV28, the J call TRBJ1-5; tentative D call: TRBD1 (5 bases). Germline V gives CDR1 MDHEN, CDR2 SYDVKM. The length of the CDR3 is 17 residues. The germline V and J ends were trimmed by 3 bases and 1 base, with 16 bases remaining between them. The CDR3 DNA reads as TGTGCCAGCAGTTTCCGGCGCGGGGCACTAAGCAATCAGCCCCAGCATTTT. Protein sequence: CASSFRRGALSNQPQHF.